A single sample gave rise to the 21 T cell receptor beta chains below, sequenced in a study of low-dose radiotherapy and immunotherapy resistance in tumors. Both TCRalpha and TCRbeta chains were reverse transcribed with V-gene-specific primers. With a V-primer adapter and a constant-region primer, TCRs were amplified for 20 to 25 PCR cycles. TCRdb fed the reads into MiXCR, producing one record per CDR3 protein. This table holds about 82,000 distinct CDR3 sequences, approximately 19% found once. The time point denotes: before trial treatment. Sequences were derived from PBMCs, sampled before treatment. The receptors derive from a male donor with prostate cancer.

This clonotype was found many times. The chain is built from TRBV11-3 and TRBJ2-7; D is unresolved. Trimming cost V 4 bases and J 3 bases, with 13 bases left between them. Germline CDR1 reads SGHNT; CDR2 reads YENEEA. The CDR3 totals 14 residues. The CDR3 sequence: CASSSPRGYYEQYF. The CDR3 nucleotides are TGTGCCAGCAGCTCCCCCCGCGGATACTACGAGCAGTACTTC. The whole variable domain, remainder taken from reference TRBV11-3 and TRBJ2-7, is EAGVVQSPRYKIIEKKQPVAFWCNPISGHNTLYWYLQNLGQGPELLIRYENEEAVDDSQLPKDRFSAERLKGVDSTLKIQPAELGDSAVYLCASSSPRGYYEQYFGPGTRLTVT.

The V and J genes are TRBV7-2 and TRBJ1-1; 7 bases align to TRBD1. Germline loops: CDR1 SGHTA, CDR2 FQGNSA. There are 14 residues in the CDR3. V shed 5 bases and J 3 bases; nucleotides not matched to a gene: 6. The CDR3 DNA is TGTGCCAGCAGCCAACAGGGGACGGACACTGAAGCTTTCTTT. This sequence encodes CASSQQGTDTEAFF.

CDR3 DNA: TGTGCCAGCAGCTCCGAGGGCTTTAACTATGGCTACACCTTC. Protein sequence: CASSSEGFNYGYTF. The chain joins TRBV12-3 or TRBV12-4 to TRBJ1-2, with D hard to call. Trimming stripped 6 bases from V and 1 base from J, with 12 bases between. The CDR3 contains 14 residues.

This clonotype has ten or more counts. V is TRBV28 and J is TRBJ1-4; 7 nucleotides line up with TRBD1. Germline CDR1 and CDR2: MDHEN and SYDVKM. V trimming: 6 bases; J trimming: 7 bases; junction bases outside the gene matches: 14. The length of the CDR3 is 16 residues. Here the CDR3 DNA reads TGTGCCAGCAGGGATCAGGACAGGCGGCTGTTTGAAAAACTGTTTTTT. This codes for CASRDQDRRLFEKLFF.

This clonotype showed up many times. The chain recombines TRBV2 with TRBJ2-3; the D gene is possibly TRBD2 (6 bases). Per the germline V gene, CDR1 is SNHLY and CDR2 is FYNNEI. The CDR3 sequence is 15 residues long. Trimming removed 3 bases from V and 5 bases from J, with 15 bases in between. The CDR3 protein is CASSDGGAGGDTQYF. CDR3 DNA sequence: TGTGCCAGCAGTGATGGTGGGGCCGGGGGAGATACGCAGTATTTT.

This clonotype was counted only a few times. This chain connects TRBV29-1 to TRBJ1-1; perhaps TRBD1 as D (5 bases). There are 13 residues in the CDR3. Germline V gives CDR1 SQVTM, CDR2 ANQGSEA. Trimming took off 7 bases at V and 4 bases at J, with 16 bases between the two ends. The CDR3, as DNA: TGCAGCGGAGTTGGGGCTGGGGGCACTGAAGCTTTCTTT. Protein sequence: CSGVGAGGTEAFF.

This clonotype has at least ten counts. V is TRBV27 and J is TRBJ2-3, with 7 bases aligning to TRBD2. Germline lookup yields CDR1 MNHEY and CDR2 SMNVEV (reference sequence). V trimming: 10 bases; J trimming: 8 bases; junction bases outside the gene matches: 21. The CDR3 covers 16 residues. CDR3 region: CAIPWEGGGVAGTQYF. CDR3 coding DNA: TGTGCCATCCCCTGGGAGGGCGGGGGAGTGGCAGGTACGCAGTATTTT.

Details on this clonotype: A single base is all that separates this from a far larger clone, so a read error is likely. The rearrangement joins TRBV5-1 to TRBJ2-7, with D possibly matching TRBD2 (5 bases). The CDR3 contains 14 residues. The germline V and J ends were trimmed by 5 bases and 7 bases, with 19 bases remaining between them. Germline values: CDR1 SGHRS, CDR2 YFSETQ. CDR3 in amino acids: CASSIGGGGNEQYF. The CDR3 DNA is TGCGCCAGCAGTATAGGAGGAGGCGGCAATGAGCAGTACTTC.

This clonotype showed up many times. CDR3 sequence (DNA): TGCGCCAGCAGCCGCCGGGACAGGGGGCGGGAGACCCAGTACTTC. Translating it yields CASSRRDRGRETQYF. The chain has TRBV5-1 and TRBJ2-5; 12 positions match TRBD1. The length of the CDR3 is 15 residues. Germline V CDR1 and CDR2: SGHRS, YFSETQ. Losses at the gene ends were 4 bases for V and 5 bases for J; bases not matched to a gene: 6.

This clonotype was detected once. J is TRBJ2-5 and V is TRBV20-1, with D tentatively TRBD1 or TRBD2 (6 bases each). V was pared by 2 bases and J by 5 bases, with 30 bases between. Per germline, CDR1 DFQATT and CDR2 SNEGSKA (reference sequence). CDR3 size: 19 residues. This CDR3 reads CSARPQRTMTGGLRETQYF. The CDR3 nucleotides are TGCAGTGCTAGACCCCAGCGAACTATGACAGGAGGGCTGCGGGAGACCCAGTACTTC.

This clonotype was observed at least ten times. This sequence joins TRBV6-2 or TRBV6-3 and TRBJ2-5; D may be TRBD1 (6 bases). V was shortened by 6 bases and J by 2 bases, with 13 bases between the two germline ends. CDR3 length: 14 amino acids. Germline-derived CDR1 and CDR2 are MNHEY and SVGEGT. The CDR3 loop is CASRNDRTQETQYF. The CDR3 DNA sequence: TGTGCCAGCAGAAACGACAGGACACAAGAGACCCAGTACTTC.

This clonotype was recorded only once. Since no conserved phenylalanine or tryptophan closes the CDR3, a read error is the likely cause. The genes are TRBV30 and TRBJ1-3; D ambiguous. From germline, CDR1 is GTSNPN and CDR2 SVGIG (reference sequence). The CDR3 is 15 amino acids. V shed 0 bases and J shed 0 bases, with 9 bases lying between them. The DNA of the CDR3 is TGTGCCTGGAGTGTACCGGGAACCTCTGGAAACACCATATATTCT. The encoded protein is CAWSVPGTSGNTIYS.

At least ten counts were recorded for this clonotype. V usage is TRBV7-2 and J usage is TRBJ1-2, with 8 bases aligning to TRBD1. Germline values: CDR1 SGHTA, CDR2 FQGNSA. This CDR3 contains 14 residues. The V segment lost 5 bases and the J segment 6 bases; nucleotides outside the gene matches: 8. The CDR3, as DNA: TGTGCCAGCAGCAACGGACAGGGACTCGATGGCTACACCTTC. It translates to CASSNGQGLDGYTF.

This clonotype was seen repeatedly, ten times or more. The chain employs TRBV2 and TRBJ1-1, with D possibly TRBD1 on 6 matching bases. This CDR3 is built from 14 residues. The germline V gene encodes CDR1 SNHLY and CDR2 FYNNEI. Deletions cut 5 bases from V and 0 bases from J, with 10 bases between. The CDR3 protein is CASSRGTLNTEAFF. The CDR3 DNA follows: TGTGCCAGCAGTCGAGGGACATTGAACACTGAAGCTTTCTTT.

For this clonotype: A much larger clone lies a single base off, so this may be a read error. The chain combines TRBV7-2 with TRBJ1-1, with D unresolved. Germline CDR1 SGHTA, CDR2 FQGNSA. The CDR3 spans 11 residues. The CDR3 DNA follows: TGTGCCAGCGGCTTGGACACTGAAGCTTTCTTT. Translated, it gives CASGLDTEAFF.

This clonotype occurred many times. An end of the junction differs from the germline gene, which may be a read error. The CDR3, as DNA: TGCAGCGTCGAAGACAGGCGGGATGTGCGTGGCTACACCTTC. Its translation: CSVEDRRDVRGYTF. V gene TRBV29-1 combines with J gene TRBJ1-2; D is possibly TRBD1 (6 bases). CDR3 length equals 14 residues. Germline values: CDR1 SQVTM, CDR2 ANQGSEA.

This clonotype was counted many times. The rearrangement joins TRBV6-2 or TRBV6-3 to TRBJ2-7; 7 nucleotides agree with TRBD1. Germline V gives CDR1 MNHEY, CDR2 SVGEGT. After removal of 7 bases from V and 0 bases from J, the junction contained 6 bases not matched to a gene. There are 14 residues in the CDR3. The DNA of the CDR3 is TGTGCCAGCAAATATGGGGACAGCTCCTACGAGCAGTACTTC. It codes for CASKYGDSSYEQYF.

This clonotype was counted a few times. CDR3 DNA sequence: TGTGCCAGCAGCGAGCGGGGGAGCTCCTACAATGAGCAGTTCTTC. It codes for CASSERGSSYNEQFF. The chain links TRBV7-3 to TRBJ2-1; 8 bases match TRBD2. V trimming: 5 bases; J trimming: 0 bases; junction bases outside the gene matches: 3. The CDR3 covers 15 residues. Per germline, CDR1 SGHTA and CDR2 FQGTGA.

On this clonotype: An end of the junction does not agree with germline; a read error may underlie this. This chain uses TRBV11-2 with TRBJ1-1, with TRBD1 as a possible D gene (5 bases). The CDR3 loop spans 14 amino acids. Germline CDR1 SGHAT, CDR2 FQNNGV. CDR3 in DNA: TGTGCCAGCAGCGAAGGGGTTGTGAACAGTGAAGCCTTCTTT. Its translation: CASSEGVVNSEAFF.

This clonotype was recorded at least ten times. J is TRBJ1-1 and V is TRBV11-2; D uncertain. The CDR3 runs to 13 residues. Germline CDR1 reads SGHAT; CDR2 reads FQNNGV. Trimming removed 2 bases at V and 3 bases at J, with 7 bases between. CDR3 sequence reads: CASSLIEDTEAFF. The CDR3 DNA is TGTGCCAGCAGCTTAATAGAGGACACTGAAGCTTTCTTT. Full variable domain (outside the CDR3, taken from reference TRBV11-2 and TRBJ1-1): EAGVAQSPRYKIIEKRQSVAFWCNPISGHATLYWYQQILGQGPKLLIQFQNNGVVDDSQLPKDRFSAERLKGVDSTLKIQPAKLEDSAVYLCASSLIEDTEAFFGQGTRLTVV.

The chain is built from TRBV19 and TRBJ2-1, with 8 bases aligning to TRBD1. Germline V gene lookup returns CDR1 LNHDA and CDR2 SQIVND (reference sequence). J gave up 0 bases and V 7 bases, and 5 bases lay outside the gene matches. The length of the CDR3 is 15 residues. The CDR3 is CASMPGQVSYNEQFF. CDR3 in DNA: TGTGCCAGTATGCCGGGACAGGTCTCCTACAATGAGCAGTTCTTC.